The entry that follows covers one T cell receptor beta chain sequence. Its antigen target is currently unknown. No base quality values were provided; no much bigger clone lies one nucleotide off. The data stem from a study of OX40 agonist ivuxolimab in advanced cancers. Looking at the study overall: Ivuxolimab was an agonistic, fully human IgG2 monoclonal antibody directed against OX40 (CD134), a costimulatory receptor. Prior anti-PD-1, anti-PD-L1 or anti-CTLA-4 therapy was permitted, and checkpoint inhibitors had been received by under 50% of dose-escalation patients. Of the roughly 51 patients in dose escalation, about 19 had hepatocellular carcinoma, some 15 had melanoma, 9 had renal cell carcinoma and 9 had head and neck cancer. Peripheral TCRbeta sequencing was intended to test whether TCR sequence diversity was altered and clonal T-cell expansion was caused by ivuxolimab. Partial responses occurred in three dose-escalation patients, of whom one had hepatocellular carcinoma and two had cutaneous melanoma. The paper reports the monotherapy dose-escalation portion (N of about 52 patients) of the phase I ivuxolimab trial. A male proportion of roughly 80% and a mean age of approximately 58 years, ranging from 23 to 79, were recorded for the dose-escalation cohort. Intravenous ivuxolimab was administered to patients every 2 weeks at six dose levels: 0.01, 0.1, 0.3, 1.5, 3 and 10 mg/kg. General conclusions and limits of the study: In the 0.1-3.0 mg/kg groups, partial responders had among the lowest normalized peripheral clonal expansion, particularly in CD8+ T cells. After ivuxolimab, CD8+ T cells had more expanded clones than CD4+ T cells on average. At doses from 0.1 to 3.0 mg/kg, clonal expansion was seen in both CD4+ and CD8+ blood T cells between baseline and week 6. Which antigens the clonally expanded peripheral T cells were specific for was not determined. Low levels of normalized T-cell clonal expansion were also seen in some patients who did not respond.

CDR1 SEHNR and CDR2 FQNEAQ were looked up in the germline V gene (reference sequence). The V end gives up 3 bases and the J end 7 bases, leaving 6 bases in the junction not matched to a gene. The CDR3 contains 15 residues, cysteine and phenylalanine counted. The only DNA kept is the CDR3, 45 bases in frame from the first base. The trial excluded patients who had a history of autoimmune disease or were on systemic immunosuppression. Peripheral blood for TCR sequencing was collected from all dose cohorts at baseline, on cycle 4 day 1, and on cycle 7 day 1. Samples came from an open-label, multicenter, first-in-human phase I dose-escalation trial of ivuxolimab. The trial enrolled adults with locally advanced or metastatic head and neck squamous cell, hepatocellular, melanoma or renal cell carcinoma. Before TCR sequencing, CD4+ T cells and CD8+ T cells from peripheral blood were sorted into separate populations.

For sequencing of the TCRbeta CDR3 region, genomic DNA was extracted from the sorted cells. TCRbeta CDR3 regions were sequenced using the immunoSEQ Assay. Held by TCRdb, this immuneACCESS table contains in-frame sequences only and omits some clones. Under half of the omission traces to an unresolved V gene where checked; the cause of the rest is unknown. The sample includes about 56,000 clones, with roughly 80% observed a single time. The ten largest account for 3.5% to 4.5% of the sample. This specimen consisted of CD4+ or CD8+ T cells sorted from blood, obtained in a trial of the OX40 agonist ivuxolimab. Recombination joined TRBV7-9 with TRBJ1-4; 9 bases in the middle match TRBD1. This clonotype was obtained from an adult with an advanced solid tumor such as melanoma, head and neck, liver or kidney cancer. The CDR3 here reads CASSFGDRVGEKLFF. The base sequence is TGTGCCAGCAGCTTCGGGGACAGGGTGGGTGAAAAACTGTTTTTT.